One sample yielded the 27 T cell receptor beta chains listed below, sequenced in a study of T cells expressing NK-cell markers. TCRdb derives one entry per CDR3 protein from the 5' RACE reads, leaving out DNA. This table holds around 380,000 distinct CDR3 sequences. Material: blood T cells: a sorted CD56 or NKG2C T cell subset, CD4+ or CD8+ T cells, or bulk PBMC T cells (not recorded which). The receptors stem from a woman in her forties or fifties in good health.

The CDR3 is CSARGRTVRSSGNTIYF. The genes are TRBV20-1 and TRBJ1-3; checking the TCRdb D call of TRBD1 is not possible without DNA. The CDR3 is made up of 17 amino acids. Germline-derived CDR1 and CDR2 are DFQATT and SNEGSKA (reference sequence).

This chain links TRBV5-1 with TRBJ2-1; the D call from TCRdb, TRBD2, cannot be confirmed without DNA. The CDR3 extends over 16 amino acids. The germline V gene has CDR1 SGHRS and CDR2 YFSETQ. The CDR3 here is CASSPTRRGPYNEQFF.

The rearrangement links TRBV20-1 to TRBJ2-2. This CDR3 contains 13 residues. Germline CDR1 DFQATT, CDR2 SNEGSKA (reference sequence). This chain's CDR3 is CSARDMRTRELFF.

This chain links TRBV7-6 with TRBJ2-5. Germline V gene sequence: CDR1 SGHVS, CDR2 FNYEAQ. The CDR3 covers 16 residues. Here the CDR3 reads CASSLWYGGRRETQYF.

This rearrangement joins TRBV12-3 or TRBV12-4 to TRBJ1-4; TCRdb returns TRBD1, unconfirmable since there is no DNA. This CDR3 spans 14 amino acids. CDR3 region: CASSWDRGPPELFF.

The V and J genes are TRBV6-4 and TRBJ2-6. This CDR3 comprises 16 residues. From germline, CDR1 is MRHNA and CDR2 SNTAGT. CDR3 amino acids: CASSDSGVSGANVLTF.

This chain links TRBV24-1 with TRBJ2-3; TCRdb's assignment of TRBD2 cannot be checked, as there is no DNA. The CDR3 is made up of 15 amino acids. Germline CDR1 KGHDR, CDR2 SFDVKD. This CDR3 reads CATATSGRGTDTQYF.

The CDR3 spells CASSDPPPYQPQHF. V gene TRBV6-2 or TRBV6-3 combines with J gene TRBJ1-5; checking the TCRdb D call of TRBD1 is not possible without DNA. Germline CDR1 is MNHEY and CDR2 is SVGEGT. The CDR3 runs 14 residues.

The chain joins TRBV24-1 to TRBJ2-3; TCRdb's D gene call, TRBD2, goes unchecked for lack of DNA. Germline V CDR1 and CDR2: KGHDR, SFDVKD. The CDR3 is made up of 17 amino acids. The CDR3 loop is CATSDLRLAVGTDTQYF.

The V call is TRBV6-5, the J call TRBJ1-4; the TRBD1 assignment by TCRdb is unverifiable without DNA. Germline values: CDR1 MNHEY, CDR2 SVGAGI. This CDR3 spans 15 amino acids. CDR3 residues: CASSYSFAPEEKLFF.

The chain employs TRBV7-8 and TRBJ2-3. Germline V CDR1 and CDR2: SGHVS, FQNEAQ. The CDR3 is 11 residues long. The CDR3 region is CASSLSRTQYF.

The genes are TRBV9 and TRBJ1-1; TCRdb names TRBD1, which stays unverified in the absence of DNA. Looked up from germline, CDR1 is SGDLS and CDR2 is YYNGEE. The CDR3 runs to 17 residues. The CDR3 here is CASSVETGGMVNTEAFF.

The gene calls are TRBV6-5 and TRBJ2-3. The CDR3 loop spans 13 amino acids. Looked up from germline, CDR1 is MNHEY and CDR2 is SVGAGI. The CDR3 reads CASGTGYTDTQYF.

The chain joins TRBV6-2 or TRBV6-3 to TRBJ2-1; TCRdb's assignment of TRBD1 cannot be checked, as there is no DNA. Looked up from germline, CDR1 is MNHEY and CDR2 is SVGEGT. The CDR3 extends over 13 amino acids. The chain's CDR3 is CASSPDFLVEQFF.

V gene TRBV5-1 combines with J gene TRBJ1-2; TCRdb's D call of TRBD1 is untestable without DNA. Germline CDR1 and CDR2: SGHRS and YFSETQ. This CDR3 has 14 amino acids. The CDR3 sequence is CASRPPGQGTGYTF.

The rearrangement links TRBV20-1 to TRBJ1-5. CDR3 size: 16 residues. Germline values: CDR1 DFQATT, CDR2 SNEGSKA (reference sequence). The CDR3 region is CSASALGFWSAQPQHF.

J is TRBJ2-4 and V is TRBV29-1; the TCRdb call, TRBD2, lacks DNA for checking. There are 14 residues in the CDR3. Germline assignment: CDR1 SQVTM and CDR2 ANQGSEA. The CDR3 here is CSVLGGQAKNIQYF.

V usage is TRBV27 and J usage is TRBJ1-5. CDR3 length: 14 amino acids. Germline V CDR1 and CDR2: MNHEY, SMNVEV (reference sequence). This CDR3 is CASRELYSNQPQHF.

Here the CDR3 reads CASSFARPGAPYEQYF. J is TRBJ2-7 and V is TRBV5-1; TCRdb's D call, TRBD2, is unchecked because there is no DNA. The CDR3 has 16 residues. From germline, CDR1 is SGHRS and CDR2 YFSETQ.

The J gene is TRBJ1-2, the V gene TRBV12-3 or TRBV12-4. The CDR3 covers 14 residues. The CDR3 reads CASSFGRRAYGYTF.

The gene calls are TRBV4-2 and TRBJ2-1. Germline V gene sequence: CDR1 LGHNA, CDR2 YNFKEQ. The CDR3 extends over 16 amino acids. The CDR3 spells CASSREPQPKNNEQFF.

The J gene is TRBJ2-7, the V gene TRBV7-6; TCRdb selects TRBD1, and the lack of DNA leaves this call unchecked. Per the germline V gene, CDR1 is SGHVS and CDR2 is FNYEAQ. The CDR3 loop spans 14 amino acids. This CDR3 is CASSYSGLGDEQYF.

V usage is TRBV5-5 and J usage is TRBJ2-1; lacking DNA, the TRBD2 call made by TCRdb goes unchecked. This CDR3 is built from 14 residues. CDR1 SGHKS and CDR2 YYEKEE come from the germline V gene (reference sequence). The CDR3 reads CASSSLASINEQFF.

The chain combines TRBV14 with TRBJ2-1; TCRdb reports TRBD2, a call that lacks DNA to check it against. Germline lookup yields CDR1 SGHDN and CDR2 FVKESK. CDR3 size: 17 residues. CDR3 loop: CASSQKEDWFFRNEQFF. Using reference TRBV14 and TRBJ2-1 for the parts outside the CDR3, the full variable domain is EAGVTQFPSHSVIEKGQTVTLRCDPISGHDNLYWYRRVMGKEIKFLLHFVKESKQDESGMPNNRFLAERTGGTYSTLKVQPAELEDSGVYFCASSQKEDWFFRNEQFFGPGTRLTVL.

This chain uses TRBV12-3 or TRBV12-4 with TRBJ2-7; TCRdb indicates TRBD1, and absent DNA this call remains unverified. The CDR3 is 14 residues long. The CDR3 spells CASSYRDISYEQYF.

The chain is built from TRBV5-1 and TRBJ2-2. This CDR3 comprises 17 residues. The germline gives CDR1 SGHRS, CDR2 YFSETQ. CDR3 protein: CASSLGLGAANTGELFF.

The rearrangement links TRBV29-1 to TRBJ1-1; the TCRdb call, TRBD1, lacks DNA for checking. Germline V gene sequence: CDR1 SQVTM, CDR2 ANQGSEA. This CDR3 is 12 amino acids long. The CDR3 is CSVSSQGPEAFF.